These 8 T cell receptor beta chains share one sample of origin, sequenced in a study of T cells in Graves' hyperthyroidism and ophthalmopathy. Researchers amplified the TCR beta CDR3 regions from RNA transcripts. TCR CDR3 underwent first-round RT-PCR with the HTBI primer set. Each CDR3 protein is one row after TCRdb ran MiXCR on the multiplex PCR reads. The sample records around 560,000 distinct CDR3 sequences, approximately 15% being singletons. Sequenced material: blood. These TCRs come from a woman between 18 and 29 years old with Graves' hyperthyroidism.

Concerning this clonotype: A much larger clone sits a single nucleotide away, making a read error possible. The chain links TRBV7-9 to TRBJ2-1, with 14 bases that match TRBD2. CDR1 and CDR2 (germline): SEHNR, FQNEAQ (reference sequence). The V and J ends lost 2 bases and 8 bases, in that order; junction bases with no gene match: 8. The CDR3 extends over 17 amino acids. The CDR3 loop is CASSLTGTSGSLHEQFF. The CDR3 bases are TGTGCCAGCAGCTTAACCGGGACTAGCGGGAGCCTACATGAGCAGTTCTTC.

In its sample, this clonotype was seen many times. This sequence joins TRBV7-9 and TRBJ2-1; D is ambiguous. CDR1 is SEHNR and CDR2 is FQNEAQ in the germline V gene (reference sequence). The CDR3 length is 13 residues. V lost 5 bases, J lost 4 bases, and 9 bases lay in between. This CDR3 is CASSLAQYNEQFF. In DNA form, the CDR3 reads TGTGCCAGCAGCCTTGCTCAATACAATGAGCAGTTCTTC.

About this clonotype: This sequence may be a read error, since a much larger clone differs from it by one base. This sequence joins TRBV20-1 and TRBJ2-3; D is uncertain. The CDR3 extends over 12 amino acids. CDR1 is DFQATT, CDR2 SNEGSKA, per germline (reference sequence). V gave up 6 bases and J gave up 4 bases, with 11 bases separating them. The CDR3 protein is CSAEIAPDTQYF. The CDR3 DNA reads as TGCAGTGCAGAAATAGCACCAGATACGCAGTATTTT.

This clonotype occurred many times. V usage is TRBV7-2 and J usage is TRBJ2-2, with D maybe TRBD1 (5 bases). The CDR3 extends over 13 amino acids. Trimming took off 2 bases at V and 5 bases at J, with 6 bases between the two ends. Per germline, CDR1 SGHTA and CDR2 FQGNSA. The DNA for the CDR3 is TGTGCCAGCAGCTTAACAGGAACCGGGGAGCTGTTTTTT. This codes for CASSLTGTGELFF.

The sample holds many counts of this clonotype. This chain uses TRBV3-1 with TRBJ2-3; 7 bases line up with TRBD2. The germline gives CDR1 LGHDT, CDR2 YNNKEL (reference sequence). This CDR3 contains 17 residues. The J segment lost 4 bases and the V segment lost 4 bases, leaving 14 bases of the junction unmatched. CDR3 in amino acids: CASSPSGGTLPPDTQYF. The CDR3 DNA follows: TGTGCCAGCAGCCCTTCCGGGGGGACCCTCCCCCCAGATACGCAGTATTTT.

This clonotype was detected only a few times. This chain joins TRBV27 and TRBJ2-7; D unresolved. Trimming removed 5 bases at V and 2 bases at J, with 19 bases between. The CDR3 has 16 amino acids. The germline gives CDR1 MNHEY, CDR2 SMNVEV (reference sequence). This CDR3 reads CASSAQRIAQTYEQYF. The CDR3 bases are TGTGCCAGCAGTGCCCAAAGGATAGCCCAAACCTACGAGCAGTACTTC.

This clonotype was recorded at least ten times. This chain connects TRBV19 to TRBJ2-1; tentative D call: TRBD2 (5 bases). Trimming removed 9 bases from V and 0 bases from J, with 12 bases in between. The germline CDR1 and CDR2 sequences are LNHDA and SQIVND (reference sequence). CDR3 length: 14 amino acids. The CDR3 nucleotides are TGTGCCAGCCGCAGAGGGAGCTCCTACAATGAGCAGTTCTTC. This sequence encodes CASRRGSSYNEQFF.

This chain joins TRBV20-1 and TRBJ2-5, with 7 bases lining up with TRBD2. CDR3 length: 12 residues. The germline V gene encodes CDR1 DFQATT and CDR2 SNEGSKA (reference sequence). Unmatched junction bases numbered 4, after V lost 5 bases and J lost 4 bases. The CDR3 nucleotides read TGCAGTGCTTACGAGCGGGGAGAGACCCAGTACTTC. It is translated as CSAYERGETQYF.